These T cell receptor beta chains were read from a single sample in a study of T cell repertoires in cytomegalovirus infection. TCRdb used MiXCR to reprocess the reads, holding one entry per CDR3 protein. The sample has 200,000 to 250,000 distinct CDR3 sequences, 6% to 8% seen once. The sequenced material came from PBMCs. These receptors were obtained from a human donor in good health (CMV status not recorded). Some clones in this sample may be carry-over from other donors' samples. Both conserved end residues are part of each CDR3. The D gene is left open where the match is weak. Clone size is not always given. Where it is, it says once, few, many or a class for expanded clones.

v_call: TRBV6-2/TRBV6-3
clone_size: .
d_call: TRBD2
j_call: TRBJ2-7
cdr3_nt: TGTGCCAGCAGATACGGGACTAGCGGGGGCCTGCAGTACTTC
cdr3_aa: CASRYGTSGGLQYF

v_call: TRBV20-1
clone_size: many
d_call: .
j_call: TRBJ2-7
cdr3_nt: TGCAGTGCTAGTATCGGGGATAAGGAGCAGTACTTC
cdr3_aa: CSASIGDKEQYF

v_call: TRBV20-1
clone_size: many
d_call: .
j_call: TRBJ1-4
cdr3_nt: TGCAGTGCTAGATCCCTAACTTGGACAGCAACTAATGAAAAACTGTTTTTT
cdr3_aa: CSARSLTWTATNEKLFF

v_call: TRBV5-6
clone_size: many
d_call: .
j_call: TRBJ2-5
cdr3_nt: TGTGCCAGCAGCTTGGGGCTATCTATTGGGTACCAAGAGACCCAGTACTTC
cdr3_aa: CASSLGLSIGYQETQYF

v_call: TRBV28
clone_size: many
d_call: .
j_call: TRBJ1-5
cdr3_nt: TGTGCCAGCAGCTCCGGACTCCATCAACCCCAGCATTTT
cdr3_aa: CASSSGLHQPQHF

v_call: TRBV6-6
clone_size: many
d_call: TRBD1
j_call: TRBJ2-2
cdr3_nt: TGTGCCAGCAGTTACAAGGGGATGAACAGGGGTCCGAACACCGGGGAGCTGTTTTTT
cdr3_aa: CASSYKGMNRGPNTGELFF

v_call: TRBV20-1
clone_size: many
d_call: TRBD1
j_call: TRBJ1-2
cdr3_nt: TGCAGTGCTAGAGATCTAGGGGGCGACTATGGCTACACCTTC
cdr3_aa: CSARDLGGDYGYTF

v_call: TRBV27
clone_size: few
d_call: TRBD1
j_call: TRBJ1-1
cdr3_nt: TGTGCCAGCAGCCCTCGAGCCGGGACAGGGACCGAAGCTTTCTTT
cdr3_aa: CASSPRAGTGTEAFF

v_call: TRBV6-1
clone_size: many
d_call: .
j_call: TRBJ1-5
cdr3_nt: TGTGCCAGCAGTTATGGTATCGGAGCCGCTCAGCCCCAGCATTTT
cdr3_aa: CASSYGIGAAQPQHF

v_call: TRBV7-2
clone_size: many
d_call: .
j_call: TRBJ1-1
cdr3_nt: TGTGCCAGCAGCTTACGGGGGACCGGGGGGGTATCTGAAGCTTTCTTT
cdr3_aa: CASSLRGTGGVSEAFF

v_call: TRBV28
clone_size: many
d_call: .
j_call: TRBJ1-1
cdr3_nt: TGTGCCAGCAGTTCTAGATTGAACACTGAAGCTTTCTTT
cdr3_aa: CASSSRLNTEAFF

v_call: TRBV4-1
clone_size: many
d_call: .
j_call: TRBJ2-7
cdr3_nt: TGCGCCAGCAGCCACCGGGACGGTGGGTTCGACGAGCAGTACTTC
cdr3_aa: CASSHRDGGFDEQYF

v_call: TRBV28
clone_size: many
d_call: .
j_call: TRBJ1-4
cdr3_nt: TGTGCCAGCAGTTTCCCACAGGGACTTTCTAATGAAAAACTGTTTTTT
cdr3_aa: CASSFPQGLSNEKLFF

v_call: TRBV29-1
clone_size: many
d_call: .
j_call: TRBJ1-1
cdr3_nt: TGCAGCGCAGGAGAGGGACTGATGAACACTGAAGCTTTCTTT
cdr3_aa: CSAGEGLMNTEAFF

v_call: TRBV7-2
clone_size: few
d_call: TRBD1
j_call: TRBJ1-6
cdr3_nt: TGTGCCAGCAGCCCAGGGACAGGGGGCTTTTCACCCCTCCACTTT
cdr3_aa: CASSPGTGGFSPLHF

v_call: TRBV20-1
clone_size: few
d_call: .
j_call: TRBJ2-7
cdr3_nt: TGCAGTGCTAGACTAGGGGTGGAGCAGTACTTC
cdr3_aa: CSARLGVEQYF

v_call: TRBV7-9
clone_size: many
d_call: .
j_call: TRBJ1-2
cdr3_nt: TGTGCCAGCAGCTTGGATCCTAGGGGCTACACCTTC
cdr3_aa: CASSLDPRGYTF

v_call: TRBV5-6
clone_size: many
d_call: .
j_call: TRBJ2-2
cdr3_nt: TGTGCCAGCAGCTTGAACAGTTTTCTCAGGGTTCCCGGGGAGCTGTTTTTT
cdr3_aa: CASSLNSFLRVPGELFF

v_call: TRBV6-2/TRBV6-3
clone_size: many
d_call: .
j_call: TRBJ2-3
cdr3_nt: TGTGCCAGCACAGAGTCGGGGGGCCCGGGAGATACGCAGTATTTT
cdr3_aa: CASTESGGPGDTQYF

v_call: TRBV7-2
clone_size: many
d_call: .
j_call: TRBJ1-2
cdr3_nt: TGTGCCAGCAGCTCCGGCACGGACCTTTTCTATGGCTACACCTTC
cdr3_aa: CASSSGTDLFYGYTF

v_call: TRBV29-1
clone_size: .
d_call: TRBD1
j_call: TRBJ1-2
cdr3_nt: TGCAGCGGACAGGGCTACTATGGCTACACCTTC
cdr3_aa: CSGQGYYGYTF

v_call: TRBV7-2
clone_size: many
d_call: TRBD1
j_call: TRBJ1-2
cdr3_nt: TGTGCCAGCAGCTTAGGGACAGGGCCATCCCTCGCTAACTATGGCTACACCTTC
cdr3_aa: CASSLGTGPSLANYGYTF

v_call: TRBV7-2
clone_size: many
d_call: .
j_call: TRBJ1-5
cdr3_nt: TGTGCCAGCAGCTTAGGTTCCGGGTCGGGTCAGCCCCAGCATTTT
cdr3_aa: CASSLGSGSGQPQHF

v_call: TRBV27
clone_size: few
d_call: TRBD2
j_call: TRBJ2-7
cdr3_nt: TGTGCCAGCAGTTTATCCTCGGGACTAGGTTACGAGCAGTACTTC
cdr3_aa: CASSLSSGLGYEQYF

v_call: TRBV11-1
clone_size: many
d_call: .
j_call: TRBJ2-1
cdr3_nt: TGTGCCAGCAGCGTCACCGGGACCTACAGCTCCTACAATGAGCAGTTCTTC
cdr3_aa: CASSVTGTYSSYNEQFF

v_call: TRBV7-2
clone_size: many
d_call: .
j_call: TRBJ1-1
cdr3_nt: TGTGCCAGCAGCCGCGGGGATGAAGCTTTCTTT
cdr3_aa: CASSRGDEAFF

v_call: TRBV10-3
clone_size: many
d_call: .
j_call: TRBJ1-3
cdr3_nt: TGTGCCATCAGCCTTGGAAACACCATATATTTT
cdr3_aa: CAISLGNTIYF

v_call: TRBV7-8
clone_size: many
d_call: .
j_call: TRBJ2-5
cdr3_nt: TGTGCCAGCACCTTGGGGGGAGAGACCCAGTACTTC
cdr3_aa: CASTLGGETQYF